The TCR beta chain under discussion was sequenced for a study of blood T cells in healthy people across ages. All donors came from Russia, were Caucasian and healthy, and spanned ages about 6 to 95. CDR3 size: 17 residues. V was clipped by 1 base and J by 5 bases; unmatched bases: 9. Looked up from germline, CDR1 is MGHRA and CDR2 is YSYEKL. The authors ran a second PCR of 7 to 11 cycles using a sample-barcoded 5' primer and a J-beta primer mix. TCRdb reprocessed the 5' RACE reads via MiXCR and lists one record per CDR3 protein. Of 1.5 million or so distinct CDR3 sequences listed, approximately 42% are singletons.

The sequenced sample consisted of blood. This TCR derives from a woman under 30 in good health. The chain has TRBV4-1 and TRBJ2-1, with 9 bases matching TRBD2. CDR3 sequence (DNA): TGCGCCAGCAGCCAAGTTAGCGGGGGACACATCCACAATGAGCAGTTCTTC. Its protein product is CASSQVSGGHIHNEQFF.